The text below deals with one TCR beta chain. Antigen specificity is unknown. This sample was included in a study of T cell responses to AZD1222 COVID-19 vaccine. Whole-study context: Pooling of second doses given at about 4 or about 12 weeks was done.

Study results and limitations: Spike was spanned by vaccine-associated CD4 TCRs, which were dominant at 160-218 and 743-854.

V dropped 4 bases and J dropped 2; count of bases not matched to a gene: 3. The germline V gene encodes CDR1 SGDLS and CDR2 YYNGEE. CDR3 length: 15 residues. The method was immunoSEQ multiplex PCR; TCRdb's version includes in-frame clones alone and lacks a portion of them. The top ten clones hold around 5% of a sample with tens of thousands of clones, about four fifths of them seen once. The origin of this receptor is an adult in good health. The chain employs TRBV9 and TRBJ2-3; TRBD2 aligns across 11 bases. Sequencing used peripheral blood, obtained on day 0 of AZD1222 vaccination. CDR3: CASSLSGGATDTQYF. In DNA form, the CDR3 reads TGTGCCAGCAGCCTTAGCGGGGGGGCCACAGATACGCAGTATTTT.